This is a list of T cell receptor beta chains from one sample in a study of blood T cell repertoires in COVID-19. Profiling relied on immunoSEQ multiplex PCR, and the TCRdb table lists in-frame clones only, not all of them. In the table there are about 42,000 clones, approximately 90% of which are singletons. The specimen sequenced was peripheral blood. These receptors all stem from a human donor in a cohort sampled during active COVID-19. The CDR3 runs from the conserved cysteine through the conserved F or W. D genes are given only for firm matches. Not all rows give a size; the values are once, few, many and, for expanded clones, a class.

j_call d_call clone_size v_call cdr3_nt cdr3_aa
TRBJ2-1 TRBD2 . TRBV11-2 TGTGCCAGCAGCTTTACCTCCGGGACTAGCGTCGATGAGCAGTTCTTC CASSFTSGTSVDEQFF
TRBJ2-7 . . TRBV19 TGTGCCAGTAGTATAGGAATCTTCAAGGTAACAGGGTCCCACGAGCAGTACTTC CASSIGIFKVTGSHEQYF
TRBJ2-3 TRBD2 . TRBV5-1 TGCGCCAGCAGCTCCATTACCGGGACTAGCGGGAGGGAGGATACGCAGTATTTT CASSSITGTSGREDTQYF
TRBJ2-3 . once TRBV27 TGTGCCAGCAGTTTCGGTAGATATAGCACAGATACGCAGTATTTT CASSFGRYSTDTQYF
TRBJ2-3 . . TRBV11-2 TGTGCCAGCAGCTTAGATCAGGTAGCGAAGGCGCAGTATTTT CASSLDQVAKAQYF
TRBJ1-1 TRBD1 . TRBV4-2 TGTGCCAGCAGCCCTACTAATCCAGGGGGCACTGAAGCTTTCTTT CASSPTNPGGTEAFF
TRBJ1-2 TRBD1 . TRBV18 TGTGCCAGCTCACCCGGACAGGGGCCCGGTGGCTACACCTTC CASSPGQGPGGYTF
TRBJ2-5 . once TRBV4-2 TGTGCCAGCAGCCGGAGGGCGGAGACCCAGTACTTC CASSRRAETQYF
TRBJ2-5 TRBD1 once TRBV7-9 TGTGCCAGCAGCTTTAATAGCCACTTGGGACAGGGAGGAGATGAGACCCAGTACTTC CASSFNSHLGQGGDETQYF
TRBJ1-2 TRBD1 . TRBV7-2 TGTGCCAGCAGCACCCATAGAGGGACAGGGGGCAATGGCTACACCTTC CASSTHRGTGGNGYTF
TRBJ1-2 . . TRBV30 TGTGCCTGGAGACGATCCGGGTCTGTCTATGGCTACACCTTC CAWRRSGSVYGYTF
TRBJ2-7 TRBD1 . TRBV7-8 TGTGCCAGCAGCTTAGATCGTAGGACAGGGTACGAGCAGTACTTC CASSLDRRTGYEQYF
TRBJ1-5 TRBD1 few TRBV6-1 TGTGCCAGCAGTGAACAGACAGGGGGGTATCAGCCCCAGCATTTT CASSEQTGGYQPQHF
TRBJ2-5 TRBD2 . TRBV7-3 TGTGCCAGCAGCTTAAACCACGCGGGGGGTTGGGAGACCCAGTACTTC CASSLNHAGGWETQYF
TRBJ2-3 TRBD1 . TRBV29-1 TGCAGCTCCCGACAGGGGTCGATGGGCACAGATACGCAGTATTTT CSSRQGSMGTDTQYF
TRBJ2-1 . once TRBV10-3 TGTGCCATCAGCATCAGGAACAGTGACAATGAGCAGTTCTTC CAISIRNSDNEQFF
TRBJ2-1 TRBD2 . TRBV19 TGTGCCAGTAGTACCTCTATCATAGCGGGAGGGGTGGGTGAGCAGTTCTTC CASSTSIIAGGVGEQFF
TRBJ1-5 . . TRBV30 TGTGCCTGGAGAGAAAGTGGGGCGAGCAATCAGCCCCAGCATTTT CAWRESGASNQPQHF
TRBJ2-1 . . TRBV24-1 TGTGCCACCAGTGATTTATCTAATGAGCAGTTCTTC CATSDLSNEQFF
TRBJ2-3 TRBD2 . TRBV5-1 TGCGCCAGCAGCAGCGGGATACGCACAGATACGCAGTATTTT CASSSGIRTDTQYF
TRBJ2-3 TRBD2 . TRBV5-4 TGTGCCAGCAGGCTCACTAGCGGGAGTACAGATACGCAGTATTTT CASRLTSGSTDTQYF
TRBJ1-1 . . TRBV10-2 TGCGCCAGCAGTGGACTGTCGAACACTGAAGCTTTCTTT CASSGLSNTEAFF
TRBJ2-2 TRBD1 . TRBV4-3 TGCGCCAGCAGCCAAGATCCCGGGACAGCCGCCGGGGAGCTGTTTTTT CASSQDPGTAAGELFF
TRBJ1-2 . . TRBV6-5 TGTGCCAGCAGCGGGGGGTGGCCCTATGGCTACACCTTC CASSGGWPYGYTF
TRBJ2-1 . . TRBV11-2 TGTGCCAGCAGCTCCTCAGAATCAGGCAATGAGCAGTTCTTC CASSSSESGNEQFF
TRBJ1-6 . . TRBV19 TGTGCCAGTAGTCTGACGGGACATCTCCCACCTAATTCACCCCTCCACTTT CASSLTGHLPPNSPLHF
TRBJ2-1 TRBD2 . TRBV25-1 TGTGCCAGCAGTGATCCTAGCGGGGTCCACAATGAGCAGTTCTTC CASSDPSGVHNEQFF
TRBJ2-1 . . TRBV9 TGTGCCAGCAGCGTAGCCGGGTTTGAGCAGTTCTTC CASSVAGFEQFF
TRBJ2-3 TRBD2 . TRBV5-1 TGCGCCAGCAAGGGACTAGCGGCCACAGATACGCAGTATTTT CASKGLAATDTQYF
TRBJ1-2 . . TRBV6-5 TGTGCCAGCAGTTACTCGACAGGTACCTATGGCTACACCTTC CASSYSTGTYGYTF
TRBJ1-6 TRBD1 . TRBV14 TGTGCCAGCAGCCTTCGGACAGGGGTAATTAATTCACCCCTCCACTTT CASSLRTGVINSPLHF
TRBJ1-1 TRBD1 . TRBV6-5 TGTGCCAGCAGGATCGACAGGGTGAACACTGAAGCTTTCTTT CASRIDRVNTEAFF
TRBJ1-3 . . TRBV5-1 TGCGCCAGCAGCTTGAACAGCCACTCTGGAAACACCATATATTTT CASSLNSHSGNTIYF
TRBJ2-3 . . TRBV10-3 TGTGCCATCAGTGAGTCCCAGGGGCGGACAGATACGCAGTATTTT CAISESQGRTDTQYF
TRBJ1-3 . . TRBV19 TGTGCCAGTGTAAATTCGGGAACCTCAACTGGAAACACCATATATTTT CASVNSGTSTGNTIYF
TRBJ2-3 . . TRBV6-4 TGTGCCAGCAGTGACTCTAGCGAAAACACAGATACGCAGTATTTT CASSDSSENTDTQYF
TRBJ1-2 . . TRBV5-1 TGCGCCAGCAGATCTTCCCGGACAAACAGGGAAATGAACTATGGCTACACCTTC CASRSSRTNREMNYGYTF
TRBJ1-1 TRBD1 . TRBV18 TGTGCCAGCTCCCTGGGACAGTTGTGGACTGAAGCTTTCTTT CASSLGQLWTEAFF
TRBJ2-5 TRBD2 . TRBV7-3 TGTGCCAGCAGCCCACGACTAGCGGGGGGGCTGGAGACCCAGTACTTC CASSPRLAGGLETQYF
TRBJ1-5 . few TRBV2 TGTGCCAGCAGTGAAATTGGGCAGAATCAGCCCCAGCATTTT CASSEIGQNQPQHF
TRBJ2-5 TRBD2 . TRBV18 TGTGCCAGCTCGCTCACGACTAGCGGGGGGCCGGGGACCCAGTACTTC CASSLTTSGGPGTQYF
TRBJ2-2 TRBD1 . TRBV28 TGTGCCAGCAGTTTCCGGGACAGGGGGACCGGGGAGCTGTTTTTT CASSFRDRGTGELFF